This T cell receptor (beta chain) was obtained from a study of response to subunit inactivated influenza vaccine. Study results and limitations: Authors suggested that a seasonal influenza vaccination recruits few new T cells each time.

Worth noting for this clonotype: Its cognate antigen is unknown.

The germline V gene encodes CDR1 MGHRA and CDR2 YSYEKL. The CDR3 has 15 amino acids. V gave up 2 bases and J gave up 6 bases; unmatched junction bases: 7. TCRdb analysed the RT-PCR reads with MiXCR anew, one entry per CDR3 protein. This table has about half a million distinct CDR3 sequences, about 7.6% appearing once. The material was PBMCs from blood, obtained less than 30 months after vaccination. This chain links TRBV4-1 with TRBJ1-1; 9 bases map to TRBD1. This clonotype was obtained from a man aged 50-75 years who received an inactivated influenza vaccine. Here the CDR3 DNA reads TGCGCCAGCAGCCAATACAGACAGGGGGGGGCTGAAGCTTTCTTT. Protein product: CASSQYRQGGAEAFF.